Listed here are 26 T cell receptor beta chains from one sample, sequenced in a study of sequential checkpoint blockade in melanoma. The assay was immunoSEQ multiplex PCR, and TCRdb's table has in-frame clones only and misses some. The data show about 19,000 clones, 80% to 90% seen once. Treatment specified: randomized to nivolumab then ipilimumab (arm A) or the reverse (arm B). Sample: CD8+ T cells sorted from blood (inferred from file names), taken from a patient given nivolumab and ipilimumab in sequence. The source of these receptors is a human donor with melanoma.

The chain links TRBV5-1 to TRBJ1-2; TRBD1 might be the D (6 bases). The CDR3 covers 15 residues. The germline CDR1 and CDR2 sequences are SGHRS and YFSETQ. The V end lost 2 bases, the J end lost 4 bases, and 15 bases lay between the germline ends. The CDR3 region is CASSFQAGDIYGYTF. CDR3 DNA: TGCGCCAGCAGCTTCCAGGCGGGGGACATCTATGGCTACACCTTC. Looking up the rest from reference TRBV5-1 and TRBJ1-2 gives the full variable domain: KAGVTQTPRYLIKTRGQQVTLSCSPISGHRSVSWYQQTPGQGLQFLFEYFSETQRNKGNFPGRFSGRQFSNSRSEMNVSTLELGDSALYLCASSFQAGDIYGYTFGSGTRLTVV.

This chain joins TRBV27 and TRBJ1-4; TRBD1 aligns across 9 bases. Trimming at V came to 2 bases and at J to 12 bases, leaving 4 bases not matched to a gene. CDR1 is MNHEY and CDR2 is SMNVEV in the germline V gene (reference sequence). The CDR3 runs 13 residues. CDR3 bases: TGTGCCAGCAGTTTAATGGGACAGGGAGAACTGTTTTTT. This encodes CASSLMGQGELFF. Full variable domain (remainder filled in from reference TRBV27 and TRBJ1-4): EAQVTQNPRYLITVTGKKLTVTCSQNMNHEYMSWYRQDPGLGLRQIYYSMNVEVTDKGDVPEGYKVSRKEKRNFPLILESPSPNQTSLYFCASSLMGQGELFFGSGTQLSVL.

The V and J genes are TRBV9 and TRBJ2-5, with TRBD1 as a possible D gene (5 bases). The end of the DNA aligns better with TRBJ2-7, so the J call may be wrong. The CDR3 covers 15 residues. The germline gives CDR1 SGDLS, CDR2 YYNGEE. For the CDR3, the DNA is TGTGCCAGCAGCGTAACTGACAGTCATACTGACGAGCAGTACTTC. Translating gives CASSVTDSHTDEQYF.

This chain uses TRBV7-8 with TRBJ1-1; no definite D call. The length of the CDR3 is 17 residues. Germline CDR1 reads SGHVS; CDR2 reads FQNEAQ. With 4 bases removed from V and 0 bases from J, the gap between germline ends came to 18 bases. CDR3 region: CASSSRRGVGLNTEAFF. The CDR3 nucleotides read TGTGCCAGCAGCTCGCGGCGGGGAGTGGGGTTGAACACTGAAGCTTTCTTT.

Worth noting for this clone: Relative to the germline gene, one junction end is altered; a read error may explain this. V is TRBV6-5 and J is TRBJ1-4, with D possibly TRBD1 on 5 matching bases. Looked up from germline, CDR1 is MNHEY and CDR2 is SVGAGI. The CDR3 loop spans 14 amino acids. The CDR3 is CASSYSSGGEELFF. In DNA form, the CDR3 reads TGTGCCAGCAGTTACTCGAGCGGGGGTGAAGAACTGTTTTTT.

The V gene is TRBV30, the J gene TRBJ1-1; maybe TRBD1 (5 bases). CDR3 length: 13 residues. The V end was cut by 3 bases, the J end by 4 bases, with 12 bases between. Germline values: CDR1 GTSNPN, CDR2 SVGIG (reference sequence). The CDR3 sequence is CAWSAGLGTEAFF. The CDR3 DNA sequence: TGTGCCTGGAGCGCAGGGCTGGGCACTGAAGCTTTCTTT.

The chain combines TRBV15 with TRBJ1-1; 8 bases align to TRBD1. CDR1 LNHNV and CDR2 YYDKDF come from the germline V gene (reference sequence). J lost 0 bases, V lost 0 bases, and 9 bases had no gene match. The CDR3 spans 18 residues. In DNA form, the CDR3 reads TGTGCCACCAGCAGAGATCGACGGGCAGGGGGCATGAACACTGAAGCTTTCTTT. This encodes CATSRDRRAGGMNTEAFF.

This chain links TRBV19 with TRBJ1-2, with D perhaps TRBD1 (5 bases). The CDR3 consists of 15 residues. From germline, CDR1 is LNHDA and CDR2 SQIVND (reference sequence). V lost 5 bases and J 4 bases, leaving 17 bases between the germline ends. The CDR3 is CASSPRGTLSYGYTF. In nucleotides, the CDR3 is TGTGCCAGTAGTCCCCGCGGGACGTTGAGCTATGGCTACACCTTC.

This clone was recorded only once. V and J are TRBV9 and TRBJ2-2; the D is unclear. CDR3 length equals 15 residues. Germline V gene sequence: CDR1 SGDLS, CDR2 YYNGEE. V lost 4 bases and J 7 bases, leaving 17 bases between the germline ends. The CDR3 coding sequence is TGTGCCAGCAGCCCCGACCGTCTGGGCGACGGGGAGCTGTTTTTT. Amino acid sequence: CASSPDRLGDGELFF.

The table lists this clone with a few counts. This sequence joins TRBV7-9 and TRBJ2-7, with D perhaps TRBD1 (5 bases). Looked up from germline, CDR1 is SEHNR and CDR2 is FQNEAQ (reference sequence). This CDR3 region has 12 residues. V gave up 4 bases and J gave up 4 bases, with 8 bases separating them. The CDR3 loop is CASSSGIYEQYF. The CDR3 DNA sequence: TGTGCCAGCAGCTCAGGGATTTACGAGCAGTACTTC.

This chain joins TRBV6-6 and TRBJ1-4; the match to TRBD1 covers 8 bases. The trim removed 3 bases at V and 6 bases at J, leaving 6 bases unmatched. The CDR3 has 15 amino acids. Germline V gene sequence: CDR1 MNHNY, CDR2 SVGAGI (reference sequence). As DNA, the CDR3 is TGTGCCAGCAGTTATTCCCAGGGGGCTGATGAAAAACTGTTTTTT. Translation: CASSYSQGADEKLFF.

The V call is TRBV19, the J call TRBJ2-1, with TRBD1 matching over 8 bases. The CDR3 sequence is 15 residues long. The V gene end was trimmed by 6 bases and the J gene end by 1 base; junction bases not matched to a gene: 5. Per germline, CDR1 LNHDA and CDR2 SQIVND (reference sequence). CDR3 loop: CASSPRQGSYNEQFF. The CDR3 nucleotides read TGTGCCAGTAGCCCCAGACAGGGGTCCTACAATGAGCAGTTCTTC.

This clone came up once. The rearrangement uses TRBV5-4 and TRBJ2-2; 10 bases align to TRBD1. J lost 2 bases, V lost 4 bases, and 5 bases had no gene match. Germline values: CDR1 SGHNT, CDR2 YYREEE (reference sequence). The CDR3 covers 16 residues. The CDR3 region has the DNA TGTGCCAGCAGCCCCCGGGACAGGGGAAACACCGGGGAGCTGTTTTTT. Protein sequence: CASSPRDRGNTGELFF. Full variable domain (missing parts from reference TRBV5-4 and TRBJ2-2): ETGVTQSPTHLIKTRGQQVTLRCSSQSGHNTVSWYQQALGQGPQFIFQYYREEENGRGNFPPRFSGLQFPNYSSELNVNALELDDSALYLCASSPRDRGNTGELFFGEGSRLTVL.

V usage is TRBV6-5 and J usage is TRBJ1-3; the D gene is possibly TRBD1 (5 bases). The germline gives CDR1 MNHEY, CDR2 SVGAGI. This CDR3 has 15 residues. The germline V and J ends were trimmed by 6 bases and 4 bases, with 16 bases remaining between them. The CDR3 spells CASSPMGGSGNTIYF. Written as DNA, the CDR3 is TGTGCCAGCAGCCCTATGGGGGGGTCAGGAAACACCATATATTTT.

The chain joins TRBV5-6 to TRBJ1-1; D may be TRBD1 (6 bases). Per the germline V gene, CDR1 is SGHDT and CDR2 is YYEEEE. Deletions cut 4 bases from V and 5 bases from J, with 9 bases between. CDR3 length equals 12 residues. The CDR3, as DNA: TGTGCCAGCAGCGCCGGACAGACTGAAGCTTTCTTT. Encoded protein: CASSAGQTEAFF.

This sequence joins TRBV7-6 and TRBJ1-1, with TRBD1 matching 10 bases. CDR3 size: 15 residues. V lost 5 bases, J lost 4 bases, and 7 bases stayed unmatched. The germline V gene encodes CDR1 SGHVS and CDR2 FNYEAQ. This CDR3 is CASSPRTGGTTEAFF. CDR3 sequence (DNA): TGTGCCAGCAGCCCTCGGACAGGGGGGACCACTGAAGCTTTCTTT.

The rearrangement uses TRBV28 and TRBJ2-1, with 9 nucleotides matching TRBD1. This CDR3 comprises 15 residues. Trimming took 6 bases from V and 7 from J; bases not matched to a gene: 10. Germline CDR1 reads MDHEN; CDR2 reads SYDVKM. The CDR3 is CASSFWDRVRNEQFF. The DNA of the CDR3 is TGTGCCAGCAGCTTTTGGGACAGGGTAAGGAATGAGCAGTTCTTC.

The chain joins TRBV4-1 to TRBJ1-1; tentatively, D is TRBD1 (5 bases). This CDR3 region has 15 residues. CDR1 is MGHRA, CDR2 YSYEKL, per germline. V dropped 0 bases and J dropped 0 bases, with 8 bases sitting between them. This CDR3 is CASSQEGGMNTEAFF. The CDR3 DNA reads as TGCGCCAGCAGCCAAGAGGGGGGAATGAACACTGAAGCTTTCTTT.

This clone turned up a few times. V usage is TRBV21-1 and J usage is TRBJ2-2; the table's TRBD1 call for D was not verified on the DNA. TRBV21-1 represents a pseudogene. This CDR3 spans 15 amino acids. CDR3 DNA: TGTGCCAGCAGCCCCGGGACAGGGAACACCGGGGAGCTGTTTTTT. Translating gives CASSPGTGNTGELFF.

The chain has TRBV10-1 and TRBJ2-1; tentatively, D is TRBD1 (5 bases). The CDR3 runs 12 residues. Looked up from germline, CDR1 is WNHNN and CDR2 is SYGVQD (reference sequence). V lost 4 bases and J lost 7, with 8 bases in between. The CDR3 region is CASSGAGNEQFF. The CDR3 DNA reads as TGCGCCAGCAGTGGAGCAGGGAATGAGCAGTTCTTC.

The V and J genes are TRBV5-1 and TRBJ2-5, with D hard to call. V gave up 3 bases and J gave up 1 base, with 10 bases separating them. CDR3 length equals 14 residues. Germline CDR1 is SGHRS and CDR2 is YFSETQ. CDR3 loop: CASSSDGSQETQYF. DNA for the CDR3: TGCGCCAGCAGCTCTGACGGGTCCCAAGAGACCCAGTACTTC. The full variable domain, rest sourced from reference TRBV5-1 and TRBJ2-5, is KAGVTQTPRYLIKTRGQQVTLSCSPISGHRSVSWYQQTPGQGLQFLFEYFSETQRNKGNFPGRFSGRQFSNSRSEMNVSTLELGDSALYLCASSSDGSQETQYFGPGTRLLVL.

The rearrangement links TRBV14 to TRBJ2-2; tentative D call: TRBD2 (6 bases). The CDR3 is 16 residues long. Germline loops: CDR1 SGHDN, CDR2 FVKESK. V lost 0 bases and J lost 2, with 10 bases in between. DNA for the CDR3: TGTGCCAGCAGCCAAGATCAGGGACTTAACACCGGGGAGCTGTTTTTT. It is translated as CASSQDQGLNTGELFF.

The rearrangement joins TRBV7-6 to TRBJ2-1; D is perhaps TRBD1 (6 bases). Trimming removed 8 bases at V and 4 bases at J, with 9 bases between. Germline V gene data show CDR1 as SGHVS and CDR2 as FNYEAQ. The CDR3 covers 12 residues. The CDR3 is CASGQIYNEQFF. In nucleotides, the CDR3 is TGTGCCAGCGGACAGATATACAATGAGCAGTTCTTC. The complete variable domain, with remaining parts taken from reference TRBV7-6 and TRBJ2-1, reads GAGVSQSPRYKVTKRGQDVALRCDPISGHVSLYWYRQALGQGPEFLTYFNYEAQQDKSGLPNDRFSAERPEGSISTLTIQRTEQRDSAMYRCASGQIYNEQFFGPGTRLTVL.

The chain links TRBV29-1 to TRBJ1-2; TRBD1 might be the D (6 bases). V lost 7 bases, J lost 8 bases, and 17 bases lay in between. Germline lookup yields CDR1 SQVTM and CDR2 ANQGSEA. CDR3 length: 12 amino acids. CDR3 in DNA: TGCAGCGGCCGAACAGGGACGGGCGGCTACACCTTC. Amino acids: CSGRTGTGGYTF.

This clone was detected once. DNA for the CDR3: TGTGCCAGTAGTATCCCGGGAGGGGGTTACGAGCAGTACTTC. Translated: CASSIPGGGYEQYF. This chain connects TRBV19 to TRBJ2-7; TRBD2 agrees at 8 bases. The CDR3 length is 14 residues. Trimming at V came to 3 bases and at J to 4 bases, leaving 5 bases not matched to a gene. The germline CDR1 and CDR2 sequences are LNHDA and SQIVND (reference sequence). The full variable domain, completed using reference TRBV19 and TRBJ2-7, is DGGITQSPKYLFRKEGQNVTLSCEQNLNHDAMYWYRQDPGQGLRLIYYSQIVNDFQKGDIAEGYSVSREKKESFPLTVTSAQKNPTAFYLCASSIPGGGYEQYFGPGTRLTVT.

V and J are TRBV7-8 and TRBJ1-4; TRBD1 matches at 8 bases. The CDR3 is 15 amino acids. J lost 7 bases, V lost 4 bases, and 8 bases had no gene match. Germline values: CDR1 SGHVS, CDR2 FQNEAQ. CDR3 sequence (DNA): TGTGCCAGCAGCTCTAAGACAGGGGAGATTGAAAAACTGTTTTTT. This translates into CASSSKTGEIEKLFF.